This T cell receptor (beta chain) emerged from a study of T-cell reconstitution after alpha-beta-depleted transplantation in children. The authors prepared the TCRbeta library with unique molecular identifiers. MiXCR, applied by TCRdb to the PCR reads, yields one record per CDR3 protein. This table holds about 240,000 distinct CDR3 sequences, roughly 25% found once. Trimming cost V 2 bases and J 7 bases, with 15 bases left between them. Germline-derived CDR1 and CDR2 are SGHTA and FQGTGA. The CDR3 is made up of 15 amino acids. The TCR was taken from a girl aged 2 to 9 with Fanconi anemia, due to receive a stem cell transplant. The specimen was PBMCs, collected before TCRalphabeta/CD19-depleted stem cell transplant. V usage is TRBV7-3 and J usage is TRBJ2-1, with D unclear. This chain's CDR3 is CASSLETAEVNEQFF. DNA for the CDR3: TGTGCCAGCAGCTTAGAGACCGCTGAAGTAAATGAGCAGTTCTTC.